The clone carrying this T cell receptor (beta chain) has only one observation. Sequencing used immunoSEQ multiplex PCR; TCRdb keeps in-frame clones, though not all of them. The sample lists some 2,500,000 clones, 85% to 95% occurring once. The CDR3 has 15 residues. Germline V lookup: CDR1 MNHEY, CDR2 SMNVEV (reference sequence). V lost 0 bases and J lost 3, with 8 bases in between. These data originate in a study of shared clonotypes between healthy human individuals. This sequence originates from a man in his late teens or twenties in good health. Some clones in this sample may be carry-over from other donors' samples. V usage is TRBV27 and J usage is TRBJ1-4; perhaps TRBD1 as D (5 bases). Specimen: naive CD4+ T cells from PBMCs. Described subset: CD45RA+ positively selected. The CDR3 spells CASSLSGRANEKLFF. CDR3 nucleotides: TGTGCCAGCAGTTTATCGGGCAGGGCTAATGAAAAACTGTTTTTT.